Below, 18 T cell receptor beta chains from the same sample are listed, as sequenced in a study of PD-1 blockade in classical Hodgkin lymphoma (dated by TCRdb to 2020 to 2022). The time point label, read with the paper, signifies: cycle 2 day 1 (C2D1) of nivolumab. Relapse after autologous stem cell transplantation had occurred in all trial patients, and cohorts A, B and C were distinguished by prior brentuximab vedotin exposure. Receptor amplification or capture employed the immunoSEQ multiplex PCR assay. The clones in this table, taken by TCRdb from immuneACCESS, are in-frame only. Not every clone is retained; where verified, under half of the shortfall comes from an unresolved V gene, and the cause of the rest is unknown. The sample table lists about 94,000 clones, approximately 92% of them with a count of one. 9.5% to 12% of the sample is taken by the ten largest. The sample consisted of peripheral blood mononuclear cells (PBMCs), taken before the second cycle of nivolumab. The receptors shown here come from a human donor with classical Hodgkin lymphoma.

The rearrangement links TRBV2 to TRBJ2-1, with D possibly matching TRBD2 (6 bases). Per germline, CDR1 SNHLY and CDR2 FYNNEI. The V end lost 4 bases, the J end lost 9 bases, and 19 bases lay between the germline ends. The CDR3 is made up of 15 amino acids. The CDR3 sequence is CASSGAGLIVSEQFF. CDR3 nucleotide sequence: TGTGCCAGCAGTGGGGCGGGACTCATCGTTAGTGAGCAGTTCTTC. The entire variable domain, with the rest obtained from reference TRBV2 and TRBJ2-1, is as follows: EPEVTQTPSHQVTQMGQEVILRCVPISNHLYFYWYRQILGQKVEFLVSFYNNEISEKSEIFDDQFSVERPDGSNFTLKIRSTKLEDSAMYFCASSGAGLIVSEQFFGPGTRLTVL.

J is TRBJ2-2 and V is TRBV4-1; no clear D gene. The CDR3 extends over 13 amino acids. Germline CDR1 is MGHRA and CDR2 is YSYEKL. V lost 6 bases and J 0 bases, leaving 5 bases between the germline ends. CDR3 in DNA: TGCGCCAGCAGGGCCTCGAACACCGGGGAGCTGTTTTTT. Protein: CASRASNTGELFF.

This rearrangement joins TRBV5-4 to TRBJ2-3; maybe TRBD2 (6 bases). The ends were cut back, 6 bases at V and 5 bases at J, with 19 bases in the middle. CDR1 is SGHNT, CDR2 YYREEE, per germline (reference sequence). This CDR3 is 15 amino acids long. CDR3 in DNA: TGTGCCAGCACCGAAAGGGTTGCGGGGTTAGATACGCAGTATTTT. This sequence encodes CASTERVAGLDTQYF.

V usage is TRBV18 and J usage is TRBJ1-1; 7 bases are shared with TRBD1. CDR3 length: 13 residues. Germline loops: CDR1 KGHSH, CDR2 LQKENI. The V and J ends lost 4 bases and 2 bases, in that order; junction bases with no gene match: 1. The CDR3, as DNA: TGTGCCAGCTCACGGACAGGAAACACTGAAGCTTTCTTT. Its translation is CASSRTGNTEAFF.

The chain carries TRBV28 and TRBJ1-5; tentative D call: TRBD1 (5 bases). This CDR3 spans 15 amino acids. Deletions cut 5 bases from V and 3 bases from J, with 14 bases between. Germline V CDR1 and CDR2: MDHEN, SYDVKM. CDR3 amino acids: CASSAGGGFNQPQHF. CDR3 DNA sequence: TGTGCCAGCAGTGCCGGGGGGGGGTTCAATCAGCCCCAGCATTTT. Full variable domain (outside the CDR3, taken from reference TRBV28 and TRBJ1-5): DVKVTQSSRYLVKRTGEKVFLECVQDMDHENMFWYRQDPGLGLRLIYFSYDVKMKEKGDIPEGYSVSREKKERFSLILESASTNQTSMYLCASSAGGGFNQPQHFGDGTRLSIL.

The rearrangement uses TRBV5-1 and TRBJ2-2; a weak D match, TRBD1 (6 bases). Trimming removed 0 bases at V and 6 bases at J, with 15 bases between. Per germline, CDR1 SGHRS and CDR2 YFSETQ. The CDR3 length is 16 residues. The CDR3, as DNA: TGCGCCAGCAGCTTGGGCCGGGACATTATACCCGGGGAGCTGTTTTTT. Protein product: CASSLGRDIIPGELFF.

The gene calls are TRBV20-1 and TRBJ2-7; the D is unclear. The germline V gene encodes CDR1 DFQATT and CDR2 SNEGSKA (reference sequence). The ends were cut back, 6 bases at V and 7 bases at J, with 13 bases in the middle. This CDR3 is 11 amino acids long. The CDR3 DNA is TGCAGTGCCTCCGACCGGTGGGAGCAGTACTTC. Translating gives CSASDRWEQYF.

DNA for the CDR3: TGTGCCATCAGTGAAGACATTATGACTGAAGCTTTCTTT. The encoded protein is CAISEDIMTEAFF. The chain combines TRBV10-3 with TRBJ1-1; D is undetermined. The V end lost 3 bases, the J end lost 5 bases, and 10 bases lay between the germline ends. Germline V gives CDR1 ENHRY, CDR2 SYGVKD. This CDR3 is built from 13 residues.

The chain links TRBV10-2 to TRBJ2-5, with D tentatively TRBD2 (7 bases). Trimming removed 4 bases at V and 7 bases at J, with 16 bases between. The CDR3 consists of 14 residues. Germline V gene lookup returns CDR1 WSHSY and CDR2 SAAADI. CDR3 region: CASSVPGGAGTQYF. DNA of the CDR3: TGCGCCAGCAGTGTCCCTGGGGGGGCTGGGACCCAGTACTTC.

The rearrangement uses TRBV11-1 and TRBJ2-7; TRBD1 aligns across 8 bases. The CDR3 is 15 amino acids. J gave up 4 bases and V 5 bases, and 10 bases lay outside the gene matches. In germline, CDR1 is SGHAT, CDR2 FQDESV (reference sequence). This CDR3 reads CASSKIQGARYEQYF. The CDR3 DNA sequence: TGTGCCAGCAGCAAAATTCAGGGGGCACGGTACGAGCAGTACTTC. Full variable domain (missing parts from reference TRBV11-1 and TRBJ2-7): EAEVAQSPRYKITEKSQAVAFWCDPISGHATLYWYRQILGQGPELLVQFQDESVVDDSQLPKDRFSAERLKGVDSTLKIQPAELGDSAMYLCASSKIQGARYEQYFGPGTRLTVT.

This chain links TRBV23-1 with TRBJ2-3; D is unresolved. TRBV23-1 is an ORF, and what it does is uncertain. The CDR3 sequence is 15 residues long. V lost 3 bases, J lost 4 bases, and 14 bases lay in between. The CDR3 DNA sequence: TGCGCCAGCAGTCACCCCCTTTCGGCCTCAGATACGCAGTATTTT. Amino acids: CASSHPLSASDTQYF.

V is TRBV27 and J is TRBJ2-1; 12 positions match TRBD2. Germline values: CDR1 MNHEY, CDR2 SMNVEV (reference sequence). V gave up 6 bases and J gave up 5 bases; unmatched junction bases: 8. This CDR3 has 16 residues. The CDR3 loop reads CASSPMLAGGNNEQFF. The DNA for the CDR3 is TGTGCCAGCAGCCCCATGCTAGCGGGGGGGAACAATGAGCAGTTCTTC.

V usage is TRBV19 and J usage is TRBJ1-4; D is perhaps TRBD1 (6 bases). From germline, CDR1 is LNHDA and CDR2 SQIVND (reference sequence). This CDR3 is 14 amino acids long. V shed 3 bases and J shed 4 bases, with 9 bases lying between them. Here the CDR3 reads CASSMDSFNEKLFF. The DNA for the CDR3 is TGTGCCAGTAGTATGGACAGTTTTAATGAAAAACTGTTTTTT.

The chain recombines TRBV19 with TRBJ1-1, with 9 bases fitting TRBD1. Germline lookup yields CDR1 LNHDA and CDR2 SQIVND (reference sequence). This CDR3 has 14 residues. V lost 3 bases, J lost 6 bases, and 5 bases stayed unmatched. The CDR3 DNA reads as TGTGCCAGTAGTATCGGGGACAGGGCGGCTGAAGCTTTCTTT. Protein product: CASSIGDRAAEAFF.

The V call is TRBV13, the J call TRBJ1-1; 8 nucleotides match TRBD1. Germline CDR1 and CDR2: PRHDT and FYEKMQ (reference sequence). The CDR3 contains 16 residues. The V and J ends lost 0 bases and 6 bases, in that order; junction bases with no gene match: 9. The CDR3 loop is CASSLGYRGLPPEAFF. CDR3 nucleotides: TGTGCCAGCAGCTTAGGGTACAGGGGGTTACCACCTGAAGCTTTCTTT.

The V and J genes are TRBV4-1 and TRBJ2-1; D is possibly TRBD2 (5 bases). The CDR3 spans 13 residues. V lost 5 bases and J lost 3, with 8 bases in between. In germline, CDR1 is MGHRA, CDR2 YSYEKL. CDR3 sequence reads: CASSSRDYNEQFF. The CDR3 nucleotides are TGCGCCAGCAGCTCCCGGGACTACAATGAGCAGTTCTTC.

J is TRBJ2-1 and V is TRBV2; TRBD2 matches 9 bases. Germline loops: CDR1 SNHLY, CDR2 FYNNEI. The junction had 4 bases not matched to a gene; V was cut back by 2 bases and J by 2 bases. The CDR3 covers 16 residues. The CDR3 DNA follows: TGTGCCAGCAGTGAAAGGGCGGGGGGGCCCTACAATGAGCAGTTCTTC. Its translation: CASSERAGGPYNEQFF.

The CDR3 DNA follows: TGTGCCAGCAGTTTATCGGGGTATGGCTACACCTTC. The encoded protein is CASSLSGYGYTF. V and J are TRBV27 and TRBJ1-2; D unclear. Germline CDR1 is MNHEY and CDR2 is SMNVEV (reference sequence). This CDR3 has 12 residues. Between the trimmed V and J ends, which lost 0 bases and 5 bases, there was a span of 4 bases.